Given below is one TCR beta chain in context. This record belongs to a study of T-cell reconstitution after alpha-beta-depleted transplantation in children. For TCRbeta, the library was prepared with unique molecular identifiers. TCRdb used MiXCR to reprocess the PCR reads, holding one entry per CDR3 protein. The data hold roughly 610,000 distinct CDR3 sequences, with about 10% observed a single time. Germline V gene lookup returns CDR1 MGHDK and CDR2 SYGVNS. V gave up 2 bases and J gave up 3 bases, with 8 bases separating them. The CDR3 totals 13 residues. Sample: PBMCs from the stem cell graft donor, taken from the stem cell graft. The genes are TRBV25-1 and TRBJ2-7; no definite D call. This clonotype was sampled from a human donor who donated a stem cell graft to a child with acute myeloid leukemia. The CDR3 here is CASSERQYYEQYF. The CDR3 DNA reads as TGTGCCAGCAGTGAAAGGCAGTACTACGAGCAGTACTTC.